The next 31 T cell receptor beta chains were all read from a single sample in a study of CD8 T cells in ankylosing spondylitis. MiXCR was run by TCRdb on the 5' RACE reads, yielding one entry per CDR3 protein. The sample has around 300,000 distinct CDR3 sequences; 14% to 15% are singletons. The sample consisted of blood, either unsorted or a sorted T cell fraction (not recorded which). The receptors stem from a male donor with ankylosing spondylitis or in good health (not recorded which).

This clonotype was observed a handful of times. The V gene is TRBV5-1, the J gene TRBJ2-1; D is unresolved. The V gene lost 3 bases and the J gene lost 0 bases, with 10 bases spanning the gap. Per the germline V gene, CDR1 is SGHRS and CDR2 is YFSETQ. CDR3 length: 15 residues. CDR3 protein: CASSSAPSSYNEQFF. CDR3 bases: TGCGCCAGCAGCTCCGCACCAAGCTCCTACAATGAGCAGTTCTTC.

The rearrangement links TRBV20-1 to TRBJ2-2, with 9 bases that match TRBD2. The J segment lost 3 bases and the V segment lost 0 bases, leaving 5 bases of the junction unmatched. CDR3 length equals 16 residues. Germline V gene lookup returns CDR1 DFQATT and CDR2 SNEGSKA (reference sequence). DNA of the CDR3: TGCAGTGCTAGAGATGGGCGGGAGGGTGACACCGGGGAGCTGTTTTTT. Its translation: CSARDGREGDTGELFF.

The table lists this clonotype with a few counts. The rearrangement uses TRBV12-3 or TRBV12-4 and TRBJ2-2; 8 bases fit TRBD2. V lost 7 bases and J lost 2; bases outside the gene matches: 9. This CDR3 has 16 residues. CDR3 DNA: TGTGCCAGCACCCCACACGGGGGGGCTAACACCGGGGAGCTGTTTTTT. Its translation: CASTPHGGANTGELFF.

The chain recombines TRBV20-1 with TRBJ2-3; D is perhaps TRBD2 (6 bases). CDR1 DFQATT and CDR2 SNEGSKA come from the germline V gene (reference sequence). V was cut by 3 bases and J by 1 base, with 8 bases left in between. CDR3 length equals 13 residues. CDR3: CSASPSGTDTQYF. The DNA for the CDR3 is TGCAGTGCTAGCCCTAGCGGCACAGATACGCAGTATTTT.

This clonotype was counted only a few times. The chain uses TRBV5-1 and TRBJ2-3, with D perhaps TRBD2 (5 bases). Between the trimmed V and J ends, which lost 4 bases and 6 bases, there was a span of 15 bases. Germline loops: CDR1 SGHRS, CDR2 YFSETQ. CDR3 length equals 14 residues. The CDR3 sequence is CASSLSAVGDTQYF. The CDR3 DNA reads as TGCGCCAGCAGCCTCTCAGCGGTGGGGGATACGCAGTATTTT. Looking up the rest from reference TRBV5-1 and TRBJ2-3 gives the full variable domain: KAGVTQTPRYLIKTRGQQVTLSCSPISGHRSVSWYQQTPGQGLQFLFEYFSETQRNKGNFPGRFSGRQFSNSRSEMNVSTLELGDSALYLCASSLSAVGDTQYFGPGTRLTVL.

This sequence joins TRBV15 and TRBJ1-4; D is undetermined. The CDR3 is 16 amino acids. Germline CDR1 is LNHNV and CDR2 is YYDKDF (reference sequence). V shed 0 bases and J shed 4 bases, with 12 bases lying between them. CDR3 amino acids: CATSRDPVTVNEKLFF. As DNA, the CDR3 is TGTGCCACCAGCAGAGATCCCGTTACAGTTAATGAAAAACTGTTTTTT.

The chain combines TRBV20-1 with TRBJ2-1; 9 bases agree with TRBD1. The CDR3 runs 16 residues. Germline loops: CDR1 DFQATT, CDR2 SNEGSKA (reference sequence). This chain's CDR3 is CSARTSQGARYNEQFF. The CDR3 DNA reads TGCAGCGCCCGCACCTCACAGGGGGCGCGTTACAATGAGCAGTTCTTC.

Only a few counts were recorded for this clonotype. CDR3 in DNA: TGTGCCAGCAGCTTGCAGGGGGTAAATGGCTACACCTTC. Translation: CASSLQGVNGYTF. The rearrangement uses TRBV12-3 or TRBV12-4 and TRBJ1-2, with 7 bases fitting TRBD1. The CDR3 is 13 amino acids. V was clipped by 6 bases and J by 6 bases; unmatched bases: 7.

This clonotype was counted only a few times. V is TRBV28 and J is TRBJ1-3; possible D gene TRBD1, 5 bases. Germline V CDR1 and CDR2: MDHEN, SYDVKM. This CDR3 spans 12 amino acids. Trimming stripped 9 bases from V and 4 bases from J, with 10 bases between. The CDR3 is CASKGQGNTIYF. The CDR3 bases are TGTGCCAGTAAGGGGCAAGGAAACACCATATATTTT.

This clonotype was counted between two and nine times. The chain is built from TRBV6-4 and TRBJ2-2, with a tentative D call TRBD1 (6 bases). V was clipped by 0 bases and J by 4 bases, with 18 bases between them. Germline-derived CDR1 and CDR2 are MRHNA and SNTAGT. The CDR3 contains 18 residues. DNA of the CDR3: TGTGCCAGCAGTGACTCCCTCCGCAGGGGTGAGAGCACCGGGGAGCTGTTTTTT. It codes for CASSDSLRRGESTGELFF.

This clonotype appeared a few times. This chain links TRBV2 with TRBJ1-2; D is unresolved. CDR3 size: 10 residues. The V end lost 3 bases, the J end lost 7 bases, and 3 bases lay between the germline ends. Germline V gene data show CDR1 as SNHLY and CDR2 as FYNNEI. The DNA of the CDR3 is TGTGCCAGCAGTGACCCTGGCTACACCTTC. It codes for CASSDPGYTF.

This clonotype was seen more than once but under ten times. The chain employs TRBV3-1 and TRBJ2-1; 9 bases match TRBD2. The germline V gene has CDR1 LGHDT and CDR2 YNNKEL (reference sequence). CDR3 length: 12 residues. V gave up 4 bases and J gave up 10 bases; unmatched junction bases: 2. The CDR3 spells CASSRLAGEQFF. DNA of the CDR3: TGTGCCAGCAGCCGCCTAGCGGGAGAGCAGTTCTTC.

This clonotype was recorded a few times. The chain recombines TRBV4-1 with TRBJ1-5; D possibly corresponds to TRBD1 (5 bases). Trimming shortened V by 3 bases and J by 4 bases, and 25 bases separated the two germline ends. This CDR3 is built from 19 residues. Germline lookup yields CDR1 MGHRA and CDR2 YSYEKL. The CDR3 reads CASSQFWDPSKRQNQPQHF. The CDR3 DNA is TGCGCCAGCAGCCAGTTCTGGGACCCTTCCAAAAGGCAGAATCAGCCCCAGCATTTT.

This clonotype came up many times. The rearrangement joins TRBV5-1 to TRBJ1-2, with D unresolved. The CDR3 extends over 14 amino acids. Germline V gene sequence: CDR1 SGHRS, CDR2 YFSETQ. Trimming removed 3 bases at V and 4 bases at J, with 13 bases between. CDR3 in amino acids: CASSSAEVSYGYTF. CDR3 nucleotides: TGCGCCAGCAGCTCCGCAGAAGTTAGCTATGGCTACACCTTC.

The CDR3 nucleotides read TGCAGCGCCATTGGCAGTCTAAGCACCGGGGAGCTGTTTTTT. It encodes CSAIGSLSTGELFF. J is TRBJ2-2 and V is TRBV29-1; D remains unclear. Deletions cut 7 bases from V and 4 bases from J, with 16 bases between. The CDR3 extends over 14 amino acids. The V gene's germline CDR1 is SQVTM and CDR2 ANQGSEA.

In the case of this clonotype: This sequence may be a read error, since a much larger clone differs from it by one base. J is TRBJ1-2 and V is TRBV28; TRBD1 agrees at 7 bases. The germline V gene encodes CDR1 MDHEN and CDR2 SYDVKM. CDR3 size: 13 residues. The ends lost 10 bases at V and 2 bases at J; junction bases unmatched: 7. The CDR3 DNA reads TGTGCCACCAACTGGGACAGCAACTATGGCTACACCTTC. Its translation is CATNWDSNYGYTF.

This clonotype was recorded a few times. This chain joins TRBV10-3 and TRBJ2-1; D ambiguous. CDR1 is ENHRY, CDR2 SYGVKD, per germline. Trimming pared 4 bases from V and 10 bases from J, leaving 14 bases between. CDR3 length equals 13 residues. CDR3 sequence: CAISVWEGLEQFF. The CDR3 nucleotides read TGTGCCATCAGTGTCTGGGAAGGGTTGGAGCAGTTCTTC.

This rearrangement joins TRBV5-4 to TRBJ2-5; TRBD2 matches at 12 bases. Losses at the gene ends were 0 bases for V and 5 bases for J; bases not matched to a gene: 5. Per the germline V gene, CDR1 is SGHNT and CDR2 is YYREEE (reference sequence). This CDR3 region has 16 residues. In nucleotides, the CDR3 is TGTGCCAGCAGCTTGGCACTAGGACTAGCGGGGGAGACCCAGTACTTC. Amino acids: CASSLALGLAGETQYF.

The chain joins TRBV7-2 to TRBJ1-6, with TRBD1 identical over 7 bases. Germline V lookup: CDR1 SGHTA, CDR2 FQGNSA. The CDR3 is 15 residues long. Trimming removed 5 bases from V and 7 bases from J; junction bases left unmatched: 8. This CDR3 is CASSQWTGGNSPLHF. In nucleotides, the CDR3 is TGTGCCAGCAGCCAATGGACAGGAGGGAATTCACCCCTCCACTTT.

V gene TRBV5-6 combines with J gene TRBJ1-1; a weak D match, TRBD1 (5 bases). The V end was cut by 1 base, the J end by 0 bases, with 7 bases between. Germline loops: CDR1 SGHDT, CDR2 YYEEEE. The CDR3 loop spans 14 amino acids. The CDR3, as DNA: TGTGCCAGCAGCTTGCTGACAGTGAACACTGAAGCTTTCTTT. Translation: CASSLLTVNTEAFF.

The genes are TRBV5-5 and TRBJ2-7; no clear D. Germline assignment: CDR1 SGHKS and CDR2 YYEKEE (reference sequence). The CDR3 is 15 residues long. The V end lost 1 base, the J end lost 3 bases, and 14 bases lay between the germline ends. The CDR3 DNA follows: TGTGCCAGCAGCTTGCATGAAAGCGTCTACTACGAGCAGTACTTC. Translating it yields CASSLHESVYYEQYF.

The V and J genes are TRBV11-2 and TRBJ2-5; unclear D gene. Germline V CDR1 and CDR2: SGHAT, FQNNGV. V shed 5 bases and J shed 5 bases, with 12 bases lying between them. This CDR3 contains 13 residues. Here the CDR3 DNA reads TGTGCCAGCAGCCGAAGTTTTGGGGAGACCCAGTACTTC. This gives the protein CASSRSFGETQYF.

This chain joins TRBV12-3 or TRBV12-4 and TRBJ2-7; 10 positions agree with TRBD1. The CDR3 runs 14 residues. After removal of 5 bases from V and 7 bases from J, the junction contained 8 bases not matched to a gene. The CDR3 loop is CASSPRQGAREQYF. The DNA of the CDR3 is TGTGCCAGCAGTCCACGACAGGGGGCGCGTGAGCAGTACTTC.

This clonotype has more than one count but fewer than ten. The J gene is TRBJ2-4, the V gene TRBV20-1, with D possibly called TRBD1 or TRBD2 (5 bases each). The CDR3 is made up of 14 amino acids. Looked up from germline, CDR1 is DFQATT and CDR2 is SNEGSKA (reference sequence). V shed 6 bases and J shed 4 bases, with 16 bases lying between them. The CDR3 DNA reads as TGCAGTGCCGGCGACCGGGACGGAAAAAACATTCAGTACTTC. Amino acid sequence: CSAGDRDGKNIQYF.

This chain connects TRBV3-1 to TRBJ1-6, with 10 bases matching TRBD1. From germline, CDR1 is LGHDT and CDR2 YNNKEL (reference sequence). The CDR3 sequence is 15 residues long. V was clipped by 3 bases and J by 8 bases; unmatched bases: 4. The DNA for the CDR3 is TGTGCCAGCAGCCAGACAGGGGGCTGGTATTCACCCCTCCACTTT. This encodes CASSQTGGWYSPLHF.

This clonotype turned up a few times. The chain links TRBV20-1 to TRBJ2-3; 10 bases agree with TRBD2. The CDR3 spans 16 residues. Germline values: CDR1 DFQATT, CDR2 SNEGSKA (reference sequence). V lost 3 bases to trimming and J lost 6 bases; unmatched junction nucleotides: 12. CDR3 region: CSASPHGLADKDTQYF. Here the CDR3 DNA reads TGCAGTGCTAGCCCTCACGGACTAGCGGATAAGGATACGCAGTATTTT.

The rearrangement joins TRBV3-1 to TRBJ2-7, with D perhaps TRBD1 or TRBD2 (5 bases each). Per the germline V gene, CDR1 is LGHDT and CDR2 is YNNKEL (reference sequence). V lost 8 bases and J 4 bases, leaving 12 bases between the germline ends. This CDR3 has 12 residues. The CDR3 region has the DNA TGTGCCAGCTCGGGACCCTCTTACGAGCAGTACTTC. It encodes CASSGPSYEQYF.

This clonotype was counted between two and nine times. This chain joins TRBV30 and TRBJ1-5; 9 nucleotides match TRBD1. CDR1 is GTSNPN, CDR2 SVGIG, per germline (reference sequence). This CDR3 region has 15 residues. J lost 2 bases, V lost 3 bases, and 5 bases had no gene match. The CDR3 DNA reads TGTGCCTGGAGGGGACAGGGTATGGGCAATCAGCCCCAGCATTTT. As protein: CAWRGQGMGNQPQHF.

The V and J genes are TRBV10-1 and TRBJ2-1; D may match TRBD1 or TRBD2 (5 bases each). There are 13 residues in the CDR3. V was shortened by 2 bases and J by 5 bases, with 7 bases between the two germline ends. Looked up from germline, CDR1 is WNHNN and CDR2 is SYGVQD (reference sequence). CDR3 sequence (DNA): TGCGCCAGCAGTGAGGGGACCAACAATGAGCAGTTCTTC. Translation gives CASSEGTNNEQFF.

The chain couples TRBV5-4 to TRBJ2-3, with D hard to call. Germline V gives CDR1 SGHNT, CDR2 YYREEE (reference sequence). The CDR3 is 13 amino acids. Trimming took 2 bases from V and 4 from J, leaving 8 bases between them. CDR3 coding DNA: TGTGCCAGCAGCTTTGTCACTGCAGATACGCAGTATTTT. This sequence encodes CASSFVTADTQYF.

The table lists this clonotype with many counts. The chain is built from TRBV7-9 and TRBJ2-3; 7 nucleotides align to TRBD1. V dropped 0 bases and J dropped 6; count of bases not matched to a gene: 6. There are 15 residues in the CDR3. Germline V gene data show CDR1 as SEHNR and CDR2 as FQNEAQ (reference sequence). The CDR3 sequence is CASSLAGPRGDTQYF. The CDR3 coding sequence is TGTGCCAGCAGCTTAGCGGGACCCAGGGGGGATACGCAGTATTTT.